The T cell receptor beta chain under discussion was sequenced for a study of T cell changes during pregnancy in multiple sclerosis. After removal of 2 bases from V and 7 bases from J, the junction contained 5 bases not matched to a gene. The CDR3 has 16 amino acids. Germline V gene data show CDR1 as KGHSH and CDR2 as LQKENI. Sequencing was performed with immunoSEQ multiplex PCR; in TCRdb, only in-frame clones are kept and a portion is missing. The sample records 130,000 or so clones, roughly 96% being singletons. Sequenced here: peripheral blood, sampled after pregnancy. This sequence originates from a female donor with multiple sclerosis, enrolled in a pregnancy study. The V gene is TRBV18, the J gene TRBJ2-1; 13 bases agree with TRBD2. The CDR3 region is CASSPGLAGVRNEQFF. CDR3 sequence (DNA): TGTGCCAGCTCACCAGGACTAGCGGGAGTCCGGAATGAGCAGTTCTTC.